This T cell receptor beta chain comes out of a study of blood T cell repertoires in COVID-19. This clone was counted only a few times. The method was immunoSEQ multiplex PCR; TCRdb's version includes in-frame clones alone and lacks a portion of them. The sample has approximately 15,000 clones, over 65% seen once. The TCR originated in a human donor in a cohort sampled during active COVID-19. The sequenced material came from peripheral blood.

The CDR3 DNA sequence: TGCGCCAGCAGTGACCTAGCGGCTTCCTACGAGCAGTACTTC. This codes for CASSDLAASYEQYF. J is TRBJ2-7 and V is TRBV10-2; 7 bases agree with TRBD2. The CDR3 runs 14 residues. Germline V lookup: CDR1 WSHSY, CDR2 SAAADI. Germline trimming cut 3 bases from V and 1 base from J; bases unmatched to any gene: 3.